A single sample gave rise to the 23 T cell receptor beta chains below, sequenced in a study of blood T cell repertoires in COVID-19. Measured with immunoSEQ multiplex PCR; TCRdb has only the in-frame clones, and not every one. The profile shows around 97,000 clones, about 90% of them singletons. Sequencing used peripheral blood. Receptors originate from a man aged 50-60 years in a cohort sampled during active COVID-19.

This chain uses TRBV7-2 with TRBJ2-1, with no clear D. This CDR3 has 15 amino acids. Trimming removed 1 base from V and 0 bases from J, with 7 bases in between. Germline V gene lookup returns CDR1 SGHTA and CDR2 FQGNSA. CDR3 sequence reads: CASSLDSSSYNEQFF. The CDR3 bases are TGTGCCAGCAGCTTAGACAGCAGCTCCTACAATGAGCAGTTCTTC.

This sequence joins TRBV4-2 and TRBJ2-7, with 7 bases lining up with TRBD2. Trimming removed 4 bases from V and 5 bases from J; junction bases left unmatched: 5. Looked up from germline, CDR1 is LGHNA and CDR2 is YNFKEQ. The CDR3 length is 13 residues. Here the CDR3 reads CASSLGGLDEQYF. The CDR3 nucleotides read TGTGCCAGCAGCCTCGGGGGGTTGGACGAGCAGTACTTC.

This chain links TRBV27 with TRBJ2-1, with TRBD1 identical over 10 bases. The CDR3 sequence is 17 residues long. The ends lost 2 bases at V and 6 bases at J; junction bases unmatched: 10. Germline-derived CDR1 and CDR2 are MNHEY and SMNVEV (reference sequence). The CDR3 coding sequence is TGTGCCAGCAGTTTACGAACCCTCCGACAGGGGGCCAATGAGCAGTTCTTC. Translation: CASSLRTLRQGANEQFF.

The V gene is TRBV7-8, the J gene TRBJ2-7, with D perhaps TRBD2 (6 bases). This CDR3 region has 14 residues. Germline V gives CDR1 SGHVS, CDR2 FQNEAQ. V lost 2 bases and J 6 bases, leaving 14 bases between the germline ends. The CDR3 DNA follows: TGTGCCAGCAGCTTATTCCGGGAGAGGGGCGAGCAGTACGTC. Its translation: CASSLFRERGEQYV.

The gene calls are TRBV10-3 and TRBJ2-7, with D tentatively TRBD1 (5 bases). Trimming pared 6 bases from V and 5 bases from J, leaving 11 bases between. Germline V gene data show CDR1 as ENHRY and CDR2 as SYGVKD. This CDR3 region has 12 residues. The CDR3 sequence is CAIRTPGNEQYF. CDR3 bases: TGTGCCATCAGGACCCCAGGGAACGAGCAGTACTTC.

This rearrangement joins TRBV21-1 to TRBJ2-7; the DNA was not compared with TRBD2, the D call given in the table. TRBV21-1 is described as a pseudogene. The CDR3 loop spans 18 amino acids. CDR3 DNA sequence: TGTGCCAGCAGCAAAGTCGGGCTAGCGGGGAAAAGCTCCTACGAGCAGTACTTC. Translation: CASSKVGLAGKSSYEQYF.

The V call is TRBV5-6, the J call TRBJ1-2; 9 bases are a match to TRBD1. Germline trimming cut 1 base from V and 14 bases from J; bases unmatched to any gene: 6. Per the germline V gene, CDR1 is SGHDT and CDR2 is YYEEEE. The CDR3 runs 12 residues. This CDR3 reads CASSLLQGARTF. The CDR3 DNA reads TGTGCCAGCAGCTTGTTACAGGGGGCGCGGACCTTC.

This clone was detected only once. The chain uses TRBV7-9 and TRBJ2-7, with 12 bases that match TRBD2. Germline values: CDR1 SEHNR, CDR2 FQNEAQ (reference sequence). The CDR3 is 14 residues long. The V segment lost 3 bases and the J segment 3 bases; nucleotides outside the gene matches: 0. CDR3 coding DNA: TGTGCCAGCAGCTTGACTAGCGGGGGCTACGAGCAGTACGTC. Its translation is CASSLTSGGYEQYV.

V and J are TRBV7-6 and TRBJ2-2; the match to TRBD2 covers 7 bases. CDR3 length: 17 residues. V gave up 6 bases and J gave up 0 bases; unmatched junction bases: 10. The germline V gene encodes CDR1 SGHVS and CDR2 FNYEAQ. CDR3: CASRGGLSTANTGELFF. CDR3 nucleotides: TGTGCCAGCAGGGGGGGGTTGAGCACAGCGAACACCGGGGAGCTGTTTTTT.

Details on this clone: Other DNA sequences in the sample encode the same CDR3. V and J are TRBV3-1 (or the pseudogene TRBV3-2) and TRBJ2-3; TRBD2 aligns across 7 bases. The CDR3 totals 17 residues. The V segment lost 0 bases and the J segment 1 base; nucleotides outside the gene matches: 7. In germline, CDR1 is LGHDT, CDR2 YNNKEL (reference sequence). CDR3 sequence (DNA): TGTGCCAGCAGCCAAGATAGACGGGGGGTCGGCACAGATACGCAGTATTTT. Translation: CASSQDRRGVGTDTQYF.

The J gene is TRBJ1-4, the V gene TRBV18; 8 positions match TRBD1. The germline V gene has CDR1 KGHSH and CDR2 LQKENI. The ends lost 3 bases at V and 6 bases at J; junction bases unmatched: 3. The CDR3 contains 14 residues. CDR3 sequence reads: CASSPQGADEKLFF. The CDR3 DNA reads TGTGCCAGCTCACCGCAGGGGGCGGATGAAAAACTGTTTTTT.

CDR3 loop: CASSLAGGPETQYF. CDR3 DNA sequence: TGCGCCAGCAGCTTGGCAGGGGGCCCCGAGACCCAGTACTTC. The chain is built from TRBV5-1 and TRBJ2-5; 8 bases fit TRBD1. Trimming cost V 0 bases and J 5 bases; bases outside gene matches: 3. Germline V lookup: CDR1 SGHRS, CDR2 YFSETQ. The CDR3 spans 14 residues.

V gene TRBV10-3 combines with J gene TRBJ1-2, with a possible D match to TRBD1 (5 bases). V lost 6 bases, J lost 8 bases, and 10 bases lay in between. The CDR3 spans 11 residues. Looked up from germline, CDR1 is ENHRY and CDR2 is SYGVKD. CDR3 residues: CAISPGGGYTF. CDR3 DNA sequence: TGTGCCATCAGCCCCGGGGGGGGCTACACCTTC.

The rearrangement joins TRBV2 to TRBJ1-1; the D gene is possibly TRBD1 (6 bases). Germline assignment: CDR1 SNHLY and CDR2 FYNNEI. CDR3 length: 13 amino acids. V lost 10 bases, J lost 4 bases, and 16 bases lay in between. CDR3 sequence: CATKEGVATEAFF. In DNA form, the CDR3 reads TGTGCCACCAAAGAGGGGGTGGCCACTGAAGCTTTCTTT.

The chain joins TRBV29-1 to TRBJ1-2; the match to TRBD1 covers 8 bases. Trimming cost V 1 base and J 6 bases; bases outside gene matches: 4. From germline, CDR1 is SQVTM and CDR2 ANQGSEA. The CDR3 spans 13 residues. The CDR3 protein is CSVEAGGTDGYTF. CDR3 bases: TGCAGCGTTGAAGCAGGGGGCACCGATGGCTACACCTTC.

The rearrangement joins TRBV20-1 to TRBJ2-4, with 8 positions matching TRBD1. This CDR3 contains 16 residues. Germline CDR1 is DFQATT and CDR2 is SNEGSKA (reference sequence). The V segment lost 3 bases and the J segment 5 bases; nucleotides outside the gene matches: 12. The DNA of the CDR3 is TGCAGTGCTAGTTGGGACAGGCGAAACCCCCAAAACATTCAGTACTTC. Protein sequence: CSASWDRRNPQNIQYF.

V gene TRBV12-3 or TRBV12-4 combines with J gene TRBJ1-2, with D tentatively TRBD1 (5 bases). The CDR3 length is 13 residues. The ends were cut back, 2 bases at V and 7 bases at J, with 11 bases in the middle. The DNA for the CDR3 is TGTGCCAGCAGTTTATGGCAGGGCGGTGGCTACACCTTC. Amino acid sequence: CASSLWQGGGYTF.

The CDR3 spells CASSPLGISPLHF. The DNA of the CDR3 is TGTGCCAGCAGTCCGCTCGGGATCTCACCCCTCCACTTT. The chain employs TRBV7-9 and TRBJ1-6; D unresolved. Trimming took 6 bases from V and 10 from J, leaving 13 bases between them. Germline loops: CDR1 SEHNR, CDR2 FQNEAQ (reference sequence). The CDR3 has 13 residues.

This clone appeared a few times. CDR3 amino acids: CATSGVEQGTTGELFF. CDR3 nucleotide sequence: TGTGCCACCAGTGGCGTAGAACAGGGGACCACCGGGGAGCTGTTTTTT. This sequence joins TRBV24-1 and TRBJ2-2; TRBD1 matches at 7 bases. The CDR3 covers 16 residues. Germline V gene lookup returns CDR1 KGHDR and CDR2 SFDVKD. V shed 5 bases, J shed 4 bases, and the junction held 9 bases outside the gene matches.

V is TRBV19 and J is TRBJ2-3; 14 bases are shared with TRBD2. Looked up from germline, CDR1 is LNHDA and CDR2 is SQIVND (reference sequence). Trimming at V came to 3 bases and at J to 4 bases, leaving 6 bases not matched to a gene. The CDR3 loop spans 17 amino acids. CDR3 coding DNA: TGTGCCAGTAGTATCGGGACTAGCGGGGGTGGCGCAGATACGCAGTATTTT. Amino acid sequence: CASSIGTSGGGADTQYF.

V and J are TRBV5-1 and TRBJ2-3; 7 nucleotides match TRBD1. With 3 bases clipped from V and 3 bases from J, the junction kept 4 bases outside the gene matches. This CDR3 comprises 14 residues. Germline V gene lookup returns CDR1 SGHRS and CDR2 YFSETQ. CDR3: CASSSGQQTDTQYF. The DNA of the CDR3 is TGCGCCAGCAGCTCGGGACAGCAAACAGATACGCAGTATTTT.

This clone was seen more than once but under ten times. J is TRBJ1-1 and V is TRBV7-9; 9 positions agree with TRBD1. Germline loops: CDR1 SEHNR, CDR2 FQNEAQ (reference sequence). Losses at the gene ends were 5 bases for V and 3 bases for J; bases not matched to a gene: 4. The CDR3 extends over 14 amino acids. The CDR3 loop reads CASSLTGGYTEAFF. The DNA for the CDR3 is TGTGCCAGCAGCCTAACAGGGGGCTACACTGAAGCTTTCTTT.

This chain connects TRBV11-2 to TRBJ1-1, with 8 bases identical to TRBD1. The CDR3 extends over 14 amino acids. CDR1 and CDR2 from the germline V gene are SGHAT and FQNNGV. J lost 6 bases, V lost 5 bases, and 8 bases had no gene match. The CDR3 here is CASSQDRAKAEAFF. Here the CDR3 DNA reads TGTGCCAGCAGCCAGGACAGGGCTAAGGCTGAAGCTTTCTTT.